The clone carrying this T cell receptor beta chain came up many times. This sample is part of a study of T cell repertoires in cytomegalovirus infection. Overall study context: In public TCR beta signatures, there were indications of both CMV infection and matching HLA type.

TCRdb itself ran the reads through MiXCR, one entry per CDR3 protein. The sample includes about 330,000 distinct CDR3 sequences, around a tenth of them seen just once. The CDR3 contains 16 residues. The germline gives CDR1 SGHTA, CDR2 FQGNSA. V gave up 3 bases and J gave up 2 bases, with 16 bases separating them. The clonotype comes from a human donor in good health (CMV status not recorded). Some clones in this sample may be carry-over from other donors' samples. V and J are TRBV7-2 and TRBJ2-5; D is uncertain. The specimen sequenced was PBMCs. In nucleotides, the CDR3 is TGTGCCAGCAGCTTTACGGACGGCGCTTATCAAGAGACCCAGTACTTC. The encoded protein is CASSFTDGAYQETQYF.